This T cell receptor beta chain is from a study of molecular identifiers for immune sequencing clone quantification. Broader study findings: The share of molecules held by clones above 20 RNA copies was over 99% in effector cells and under 1% in naive cells.

Per germline, CDR1 KGHSH and CDR2 LQKENI. The V and J ends lost 3 bases and 1 base, in that order; junction bases with no gene match: 8. This CDR3 spans 16 amino acids. In this sample, this clonotype turned up a few times. Its antigen is unknown. With listed TCR primers and previously described methods, bulk TCR libraries were prepared. Using its own MiXCR run on the PCR reads, TCRdb lists one record per CDR3 protein. The table lists about 640,000 distinct CDR3 sequences, 15% to 20% of them singletons, with 0.75% to 0.95% in the top ten. The sequenced material came from naive CD8+ T cells from blood, with Jurkat cell RNA spiked in. Specified subset: FACS-sorted CD8+CD4-CCR7+CD45RA+ naive T cells. The receptor's source is a human donor in good health. Some libraries in this study had Jurkat cell RNA spiked in. This chain joins TRBV18 and TRBJ1-2, with 7 bases lining up with TRBD1. The CDR3 DNA reads as TGTGCCAGCTCACCTACAGGGGCGGAACGTAACTATGGCTACACCTTC. Encoded protein: CASSPTGAERNYGYTF. The entire variable domain, with the rest obtained from reference TRBV18 and TRBJ1-2, is as follows: NAGVMQNPRHLVRRRGQEARLRCSPMKGHSHVYWYRQLPEEGLKFMVYLQKENIIDESGMPKERFSAEFPKEGPSILRIQQVVRGDSAAYFCASSPTGAERNYGYTFGSGTRLTVV.